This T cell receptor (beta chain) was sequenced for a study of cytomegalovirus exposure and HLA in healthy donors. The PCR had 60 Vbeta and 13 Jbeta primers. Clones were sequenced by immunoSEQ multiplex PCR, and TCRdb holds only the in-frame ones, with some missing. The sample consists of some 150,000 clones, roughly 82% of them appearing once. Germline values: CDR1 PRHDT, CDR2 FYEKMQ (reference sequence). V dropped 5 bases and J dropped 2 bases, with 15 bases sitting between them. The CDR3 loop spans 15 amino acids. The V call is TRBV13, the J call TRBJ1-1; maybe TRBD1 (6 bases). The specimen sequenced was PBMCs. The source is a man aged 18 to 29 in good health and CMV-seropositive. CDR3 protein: CASSLPTGTNTEAFF. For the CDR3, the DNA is TGTGCCAGCAGCCTCCCTACAGGGACCAACACTGAAGCTTTCTTT.